The present T cell receptor (beta chain) was sequenced within a study of cytomegalovirus exposure and HLA in healthy donors. Regarding the study as a whole: By a later analysis, the bulk of CMV-associated TCR beta chains appeared HLA-restricted.

The PCR had 60 Vbeta and 13 Jbeta primers. Profiling relied on immunoSEQ multiplex PCR, and the TCRdb table lists in-frame clones only, not all of them. The sample lists 130,000 or so clones; 60% to 80% were seen once. This clone has just a few counts. Its antigen is not identified. Between the trimmed V and J ends, which lost 6 bases and 0 bases, there was a span of 11 bases. There are 14 residues in the CDR3. Germline CDR1 LNHDA, CDR2 SQIVND (reference sequence). The sample comprised PBMCs. The V gene is TRBV19, the J gene TRBJ1-1, with D possibly being TRBD1 (5 bases). This TCR came from a male donor in good health and CMV-seronegative. The CDR3 protein is CASSSWGMNTEAFF. CDR3 DNA: TGTGCCAGTAGCTCCTGGGGCATGAACACTGAAGCTTTCTTT. Supplemented by reference TRBV19 and TRBJ1-1, the full variable domain reads DGGITQSPKYLFRKEGQNVTLSCEQNLNHDAMYWYRQDPGQGLRLIYYSQIVNDFQKGDIAEGYSVSREKKESFPLTVTSAQKNPTAFYLCASSSWGMNTEAFFGQGTRLTVV.